Listed below are T cell receptor beta chains from one sample, sequenced in a study of tumor-infiltrating lymphocytes in primary liver carcinoma. Using its own MiXCR run on the multiplex PCR reads, TCRdb lists one record per CDR3 protein. This sample has 300,000 to 400,000 distinct CDR3 sequences; about two thirds occur once, and the top ten carry 5% to 6.5%. Material for sequencing was peripheral blood. These receptors came from a man aged 35-49 years with primary liver carcinoma and hepatitis B virus infection. CDR3s leave out the opening cysteine and the closing phenylalanine or tryptophan. Clone size is stated in some rows and not others, as once, few, many or a class when expanded.

CDR3aa,abundance,len,v_gene,j_gene
DSSSYSSGTNVLT,NA,13,TRBV5-6,TRBJ2-6
ASSFAIAGGAGNVQF,NA,15,TRBV5-4,TRBJ2-1
ASSYSSPSRLYDEQF,once,15,TRBV6-2/TRBV6-3,TRBJ2-1
ANSFIFNEQF,once,10,TRBV13,TRBJ2-1
ASSYGGSNTEAF,many,12,TRBV6-5,TRBJ1-1
ASSQGTRGANEKLF,NA,14,TRBV4-1,TRBJ1-4
ASSVRTGGDSADTQY,few,15,TRBV6-1,TRBJ2-3
ASSDRGGAQNIQY,NA,13,TRBV4-1,TRBJ2-4
ASRIDDLGASGYT,few,13,TRBV6-1,TRBJ1-2
ASHGGNANTGELF,NA,13,TRBV5-1,TRBJ2-2
ASSLDGGGYT,few,10,TRBV5-1,TRBJ1-2
ASGLVTSGAYNEQF,NA,14,TRBV12-5,TRBJ2-1
ASSLRTLGVSNYDYT,NA,15,TRBV6-2/TRBV6-3,TRBJ1-2
ASSPGLAGVGEETQY,many,15,TRBV5-1,TRBJ2-5
ANSLVGLSSYNEQF,NA,14,TRBV5-1,TRBJ2-1
TNTQDRGYEQY,NA,11,TRBV10-3,TRBJ2-7
SGQVAGDEQL,NA,10,TRBV29-1,TRBJ2-1
SVVSRNTDTHY,NA,11,TRBV29-1,TRBJ2-3
ASRSGGGTGTEAF,NA,13,TRBV6-2/TRBV6-3,TRBJ1-1
ASSPSSFVNTGELF,few,14,TRBV12-3/TRBV12-4,TRBJ2-2
AGSLAMGTTDTQY,NA,13,TRBV11-1,TRBJ2-3
ASSSQGGTEAL,NA,11,TRBV5-1,TRBJ1-1
AIIPGGLSSYEQY,NA,13,TRBV10-3,TRBJ2-7
ASSVGNMNSEAF,NA,12,TRBV10-2,TRBJ1-1
ASSSFGQANQPQH,many,13,TRBV12-3/TRBV12-4,TRBJ1-5
DVEGAVEQF,NA,9,TRBV29-1,TRBJ2-1
ASSYSGRAADTQC,NA,13,TRBV5-8,TRBJ2-3
ASRKQGSQPQH,few,11,TRBV6-2/TRBV6-3,TRBJ1-5
ASSEFNQPQH,many,10,TRBV6-1,TRBJ1-5
ASSYRDQSDTQY,NA,12,TRBV6-6,TRBJ2-3
ARSFDGGRETQY,NA,12,TRBV11-2,TRBJ2-5
ASSYRLNQPQH,many,11,TRBV6-5,TRBJ1-5
ASRPSGGPYEQY,NA,12,TRBV11-2,TRBJ2-7
AISESALNTIY,many,11,TRBV10-3,TRBJ1-3
ASRAMNTGELF,few,11,TRBV6-1,TRBJ2-2
SVGLAGVPYEQY,many,12,TRBV29-1,TRBJ2-7
ASPLQFLPQY,many,10,TRBV12-3/TRBV12-4,TRBJ2-5
TSSDSTSGRNINTGELF,NA,17,TRBV6-4,TRBJ2-2
ASSPWIGATNEKLF,NA,14,TRBV11-2,TRBJ1-4
ASRHNAGELV,NA,10,TRBV6-2/TRBV6-3,TRBJ2-2
AISSYNEQF,many,9,TRBV10-3,TRBJ2-1
VSRREGRYEQY,NA,11,TRBV6-2/TRBV6-3,TRBJ2-7
ASSLVEGQGIGEKLF,many,15,TRBV11-2,TRBJ1-4
ASKDAYEQY,few,9,TRBV6-2/TRBV6-3,TRBJ2-7
TNSDEGSSYEQY,NA,12,TRBV10-2,TRBJ2-7
ANSLEEGQKYGYT,once,13,TRBV7-9,TRBJ1-2
ASSSGLAIVETQY,many,13,TRBV11-2,TRBJ2-5
ASNPGLGSSYEQY,many,13,TRBV6-5,TRBJ2-7
ANSEAISPWQGARTEAF,NA,17,TRBV6-1,TRBJ1-1
SVVAGGRYEQY,NA,11,TRBV29-1,TRBJ2-7
TSSVWGAHNEQF,few,12,TRBV14,TRBJ2-1